Listed here are 14 T cell receptor beta chains from one sample, sequenced in a study of blood T cells in healthy people across ages. Alongside a J-beta primer mix, a sample-barcoded 5' primer served in a second PCR lasting roughly 6 to 12 cycles. TCRdb itself ran the 5' RACE reads through MiXCR, one entry per CDR3 protein. The data contain over 1,500,000 distinct CDR3 sequences, roughly 50% of them singletons. The sample was blood. The receptors shown here come from a woman in her thirties or forties in good health.

This clonotype was seen ten or more times. This chain links TRBV20-1 with TRBJ2-3; 13 nucleotides match TRBD2. CDR1 and CDR2 (germline): DFQATT, SNEGSKA (reference sequence). Trimming at V came to 3 bases and at J to 4 bases, leaving 4 bases not matched to a gene. The CDR3 consists of 15 residues. The CDR3 sequence: CSARGTSGDPDTQYF. In DNA form, the CDR3 reads TGCAGTGCTAGGGGGACTAGCGGGGACCCAGATACGCAGTATTTT.

The chain couples TRBV15 to TRBJ2-3; 13 bases match TRBD2. Trimming at V came to 0 bases and at J to 0 bases, leaving 9 bases not matched to a gene. This CDR3 is 20 amino acids long. Germline CDR1 and CDR2: LNHNV and YYDKDF (reference sequence). The CDR3 is CATSRDLEPGLAGSTDTQYF. The CDR3 coding sequence is TGTGCCACCAGCAGAGATCTGGAACCGGGACTAGCGGGGAGCACAGATACGCAGTATTTT.

This chain joins TRBV7-8 and TRBJ1-5; TRBD1 aligns across 7 bases. The germline V gene encodes CDR1 SGHVS and CDR2 FQNEAQ. CDR3 length equals 17 residues. V dropped 1 base and J dropped 0; count of bases not matched to a gene: 6. CDR3 residues: CASSLGVTGSSNQPQHF. In DNA form, the CDR3 reads TGTGCCAGCAGCTTAGGTGTGACAGGGTCTAGCAATCAGCCCCAGCATTTT.

The J gene is TRBJ2-1, the V gene TRBV4-2; 11 bases line up with TRBD2. This CDR3 is built from 18 residues. Trimming took 4 bases from V and 8 from J; bases not matched to a gene: 16. Germline values: CDR1 LGHNA, CDR2 YNFKEQ. The CDR3 loop is CASSLDLGSGGASYEQFF. CDR3 sequence (DNA): TGTGCCAGCAGCCTAGATCTCGGTAGCGGGGGGGCATCTTATGAGCAGTTCTTC.

The chain carries TRBV28 and TRBJ2-1; D perhaps matches TRBD2 (7 bases). CDR3 size: 16 residues. With 6 bases removed from V and 0 bases from J, the gap between germline ends came to 15 bases. The germline CDR1 and CDR2 sequences are MDHEN and SYDVKM. CDR3: CASRGGGLGSYNEQFF. CDR3 nucleotide sequence: TGTGCCAGCAGAGGGGGGGGATTGGGCTCCTACAATGAGCAGTTCTTC.

The chain combines TRBV20-1 with TRBJ2-5, with D perhaps given as TRBD1 or TRBD2 (5 bases each). The V gene's germline CDR1 is DFQATT and CDR2 SNEGSKA (reference sequence). The CDR3 is made up of 12 amino acids. V was pared by 2 bases and J by 4 bases, with 8 bases between. The CDR3 DNA reads as TGCAGTGCTAGACACGGGGCAGAGACCCAGTACTTC. It codes for CSARHGAETQYF.

The V call is TRBV20-1, the J call TRBJ2-7; D may be TRBD2 (6 bases). The V and J ends lost 2 bases and 0 bases respectively, with 11 bases between them. Germline CDR1 and CDR2: DFQATT and SNEGSKA (reference sequence). The CDR3 consists of 14 residues. CDR3 sequence (DNA): TGCAGTGCTAGACCTATAGCGGCCTCCTACGAGCAGTACTTC. It is translated as CSARPIAASYEQYF.

This sequence joins TRBV20-1 and TRBJ1-2; TRBD1 might be the D (6 bases). This CDR3 comprises 15 residues. Germline V CDR1 and CDR2: DFQATT, SNEGSKA (reference sequence). V was pared by 6 bases and J by 0 bases, with 17 bases between. The DNA for the CDR3 is TGCAGTGCCGCCTCCTCGGCAGGGGCTAACTATGGCTACACCTTC. This gives the protein CSAASSAGANYGYTF.

This clonotype appeared a single time. The chain employs TRBV7-2 and TRBJ2-3, with D maybe TRBD2 (5 bases). This CDR3 contains 16 residues. The V end lost 2 bases, the J end lost 2 bases, and 14 bases lay between the germline ends. Germline V lookup: CDR1 SGHTA, CDR2 FQGNSA. Written as DNA, the CDR3 is TGTGCCAGCAGCTTACATCCGGGGAGAAACACAGATACGCAGTATTTT. Translated: CASSLHPGRNTDTQYF.

The table lists this clonotype with a few counts. In DNA form, the CDR3 reads TGTGCCAGCAGCCCTGCCCGTCGAGCCGAGACCCAGTACTTC. Translation: CASSPARRAETQYF. V is TRBV7-2 and J is TRBJ2-5; D gene uncertain. This CDR3 contains 14 residues. The germline V gene encodes CDR1 SGHTA and CDR2 FQGNSA. Trimming left V 5 bases short and J 5 bases short, with 15 bases between.

This clonotype came up a few times. The rearrangement uses TRBV27 and TRBJ1-2, with D perhaps TRBD1 (6 bases). The CDR3 consists of 16 residues. Between the trimmed V and J ends, which lost 5 bases and 5 bases, there was a span of 21 bases. CDR1 is MNHEY, CDR2 SMNVEV, per germline (reference sequence). The chain's CDR3 is CASSLHTGEGGYGYTF. In DNA, the CDR3 is TGTGCCAGCAGTCTTCACACCGGGGAGGGGGGTTATGGCTACACCTTC.

This clonotype appeared a few times. The genes are TRBV27 and TRBJ2-7, with 7 positions matching TRBD1. This CDR3 is 12 amino acids long. Germline V gene data show CDR1 as MNHEY and CDR2 as SMNVEV (reference sequence). The V gene end was trimmed by 4 bases and the J gene end by 12 bases; junction bases not matched to a gene: 9. CDR3 loop: CASSSGTALWYF. CDR3 in DNA: TGTGCCAGCAGTTCAGGGACAGCCCTCTGGTACTTC.

The rearrangement uses TRBV27 and TRBJ1-2; no firm D call. The V gene lost 6 bases and the J gene lost 4 bases, with 12 bases spanning the gap. Germline V gene data show CDR1 as MNHEY and CDR2 as SMNVEV (reference sequence). The CDR3 covers 13 residues. In DNA form, the CDR3 reads TGTGCCAGCAGCCCGGTCCGGTCCTATGGCTACACCTTC. As protein: CASSPVRSYGYTF.

In this sample, this clonotype turned up a few times. This chain connects TRBV7-2 to TRBJ2-7; D is unresolved. CDR3 size: 14 residues. V was shortened by 2 bases and J by 6 bases, with 14 bases between the two germline ends. Germline V gives CDR1 SGHTA, CDR2 FQGNSA. The CDR3 bases are TGTGCCAGCAGCTTATCAGTTGAGGCCCTCGAGCAGTACTTC. Amino acids: CASSLSVEALEQYF.